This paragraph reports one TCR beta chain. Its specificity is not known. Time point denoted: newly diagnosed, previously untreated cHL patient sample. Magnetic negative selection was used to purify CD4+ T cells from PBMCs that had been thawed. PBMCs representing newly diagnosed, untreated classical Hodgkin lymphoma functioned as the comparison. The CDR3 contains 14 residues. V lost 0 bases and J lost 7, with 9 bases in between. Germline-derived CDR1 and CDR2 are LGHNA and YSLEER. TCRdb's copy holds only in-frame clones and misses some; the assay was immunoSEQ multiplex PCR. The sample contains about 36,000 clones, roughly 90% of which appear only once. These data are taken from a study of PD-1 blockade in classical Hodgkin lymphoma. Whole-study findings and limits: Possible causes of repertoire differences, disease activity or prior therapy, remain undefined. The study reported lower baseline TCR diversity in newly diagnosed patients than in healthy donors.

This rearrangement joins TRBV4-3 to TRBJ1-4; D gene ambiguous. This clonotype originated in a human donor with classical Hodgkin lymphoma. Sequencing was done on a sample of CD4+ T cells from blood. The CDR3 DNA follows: TGCGCCAGCAGCCAAGATCGGTCGAGTGAAAAACTGTTTTTT. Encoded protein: CASSQDRSSEKLFF.